Below, 4 T cell receptor beta chains from the same sample are listed, as sequenced in a study of blood T cell repertoires in COVID-19. Method: immunoSEQ multiplex PCR; TCRdb's copy keeps in-frame clones and lacks some. The data hold more than 150,000 clones, with roughly nine tenths observed a single time. Sequenced input: peripheral blood. These receptors originate from an older man with active or convalescent COVID-19.

In its sample, this clone was seen a few times. The gene calls are TRBV13 and TRBJ1-3; 7 bases line up with TRBD1. With 5 bases clipped from V and 2 bases from J, the junction kept 6 bases outside the gene matches. CDR1 is PRHDT, CDR2 FYEKMQ, per germline (reference sequence). The CDR3 is 15 residues long. This CDR3 is CASSLDRDPGNTIYF. The CDR3 DNA reads TGTGCCAGCAGCCTAGACAGGGACCCTGGAAACACCATATATTTT.

V and J are TRBV19 and TRBJ1-1, with TRBD1 matching over 7 bases. J lost 1 base, V lost 3 bases, and 5 bases had no gene match. The germline V gene has CDR1 LNHDA and CDR2 SQIVND (reference sequence). The CDR3 loop spans 15 amino acids. CDR3 region: CASSIRTGANTEAFF. The DNA of the CDR3 is TGTGCCAGTAGTATCCGGACAGGAGCGAACACTGAAGCTTTCTTT.

The rearrangement uses TRBV7-2 and TRBJ1-2; no clear D gene. The CDR3 consists of 13 residues. Trimming stripped 6 bases from V and 2 bases from J, with 10 bases between. Germline loops: CDR1 SGHTA, CDR2 FQGNSA. As DNA, the CDR3 is TGTGCCAGCAGTCAACAGATCAACTATGGCTACACCTTC. It translates to CASSQQINYGYTF.

The chain joins TRBV2 to TRBJ1-4; D possibly corresponds to TRBD1 (6 bases). The V and J ends lost 7 bases and 7 bases respectively, with 13 bases between them. The germline gives CDR1 SNHLY, CDR2 FYNNEI. The CDR3 is 13 amino acids. The CDR3 nucleotides are TGTGCCAGCAACATAAGGGGGGGTGAAAAACTGTTTTTT. It translates to CASNIRGGEKLFF.